Following are 2 T cell receptor beta chains from one sample sequenced in a study of graft-versus-host responses after intestinal transplantation. Profiling relied on immunoSEQ multiplex PCR, and the TCRdb table lists in-frame clones only, not all of them. The sample records roughly 80,000 clones, 92% being singletons. The source was PBMCs, collected 98 days after intestinal transplantation. These receptor sequences come from a human patient who received an intestinal transplant, so some T cells may come from the graft donor.

The chain employs TRBV28 and TRBJ2-7; D may be TRBD1 (5 bases). V was shortened by 7 bases and J by 5 bases, with 12 bases between the two germline ends. CDR1 and CDR2 (germline): MDHEN, SYDVKM. The CDR3 is made up of 12 amino acids. The CDR3 nucleotides are TGTGCCAGCACCCTGCAGGGTAACGAGCAGTACTTC. Protein sequence: CASTLQGNEQYF. Drawing the rest from reference TRBV28 and TRBJ2-7, the complete variable domain is DVKVTQSSRYLVKRTGEKVFLECVQDMDHENMFWYRQDPGLGLRLIYFSYDVKMKEKGDIPEGYSVSREKKERFSLILESASTNQTSMYLCASTLQGNEQYFGPGTRLTVT.

The J gene is TRBJ2-5, the V gene TRBV9; TRBD2 matches 16 bases. Unmatched junction bases numbered 7, after V lost 3 bases and J lost 5 bases. Germline CDR1 SGDLS, CDR2 YYNGEE. This CDR3 has 17 residues. CDR3 in DNA: TGTGCCAGCAGCGACGGGACTAGCGGGGGGGCCGGGGAGACCCAGTACTTC. Protein sequence: CASSDGTSGGAGETQYF. Full variable domain (remainder filled in from reference TRBV9 and TRBJ2-5): DSGVTQTPKHLITATGQRVTLRCSPRSGDLSVYWYQQSLDQGLQFLIQYYNGEERAKGNILERFSAQQFPDLHSELNLSSLELGDSALYFCASSDGTSGGAGETQYFGPGTRLLVL.